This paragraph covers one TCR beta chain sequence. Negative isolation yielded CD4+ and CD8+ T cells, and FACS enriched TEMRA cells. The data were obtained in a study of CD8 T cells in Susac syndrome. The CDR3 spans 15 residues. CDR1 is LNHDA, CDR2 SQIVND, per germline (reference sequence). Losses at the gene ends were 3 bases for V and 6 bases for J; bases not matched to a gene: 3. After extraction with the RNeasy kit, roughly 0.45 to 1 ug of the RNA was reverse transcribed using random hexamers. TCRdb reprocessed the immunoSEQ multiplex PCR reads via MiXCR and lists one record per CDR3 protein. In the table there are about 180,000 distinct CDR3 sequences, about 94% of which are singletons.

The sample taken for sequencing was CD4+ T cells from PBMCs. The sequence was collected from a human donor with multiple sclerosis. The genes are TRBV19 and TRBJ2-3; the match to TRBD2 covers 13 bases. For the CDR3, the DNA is TGTGCCAGTAGTATCACTAGCGGGGGGGATGATACGCAGTATTTT. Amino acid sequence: CASSITSGGDDTQYF.